Listed below are T cell receptor beta chains from one sample, sequenced in a study of blood T cells in healthy people across ages. TCRdb analysed the 5' RACE reads with MiXCR anew, one entry per CDR3 protein. The table has roughly 700,000 distinct CDR3 sequences, 32% seen once; the top ten hold 15% to 19%. What was sequenced was blood. These receptor sequences come from a woman aged 80 or over in good health. The CDR3 runs from the conserved cysteine through the conserved F or W. The order of the fields is clone size, V gene, J gene, D gene, CDR3 DNA, CDR3 protein. The D gene is left open where the match is weak. The size of a clone is reported for some rows only, either as once, few or many, or as a class for expanded clones.

many	TRBV12-3/TRBV12-4	TRBJ1-2	TRBD1	TGTGCCAGCAGTCCGACAGGGGGCCGTGGCTACACCTTC	CASSPTGGRGYTF
NA	TRBV4-1	TRBJ2-7	NA	TGCGCCAGCAGCCAAGATCTGGGACTTGGGTACGAGCAGTACTTC	CASSQDLGLGYEQYF
many	TRBV7-8	TRBJ1-2	NA	TGTGCCAGCAGCCGGGACGAAAACTATGGCTACACCTTC	CASSRDENYGYTF
NA	TRBV4-3	TRBJ1-1	NA	TGCGCCAGCAGCCAAGGGGGGGGGCTGAACACTGAAGCTTTCTTT	CASSQGGGLNTEAFF
many	TRBV9	TRBJ2-5	NA	TGTGCCAGCAGCGTAAGTGCGGATCTTAGGGCCCAGTACTTC	CASSVSADLRAQYF
many	TRBV20-1	TRBJ2-7	NA	TGCAGTGCTAGACTGGCCGTCAGCTACGAGCAGTACTTC	CSARLAVSYEQYF
many	TRBV7-2	TRBJ2-3	NA	TGTGCCAGCAGCATTAATTGGGGCACAGATACGCAGTATTTT	CASSINWGTDTQYF
NA	TRBV7-2	TRBJ2-2	NA	TGTGCCAGCAGCTCGGACAGCCTAACCGGGGAGCTGTTTTTT	CASSSDSLTGELFF
NA	TRBV14	TRBJ1-2	NA	TGTGCCAGCAGCCAACACCTCCGGGACACTAACTATGGCTACACCTTC	CASSQHLRDTNYGYTF
few	TRBV10-3	TRBJ2-7	NA	TGTGCCACCAGTGAGTGGGGTGAGTACGAGCAGTACTTC	CATSEWGEYEQYF
many	TRBV7-2	TRBJ2-2	NA	TGTGCCAGCAGCTGGACTATTGGGGAGCTGTTTTTT	CASSWTIGELFF
few	TRBV19	TRBJ1-5	NA	TGTGCCAGTAGTCCCCGAGGGCAGCCCCAGCATTTT	CASSPRGQPQHF
many	TRBV5-6	TRBJ1-1	NA	TGTGCCAGCAGTCCCGACTTGAGGAACATGAACACTGAAGCTTTCTTT	CASSPDLRNMNTEAFF
NA	TRBV7-2	TRBJ2-7	TRBD2	TGTGCCAGCAGCTTAGGTGGCGCTAGCGGGGTCTACGAGCAGTACTTC	CASSLGGASGVYEQYF
once	TRBV5-1	TRBJ2-7	TRBD1	TGCGCCAGCAGCTTGGGGGACAGGACAGATTACGAGCAGTACTTC	CASSLGDRTDYEQYF
many	TRBV7-2	TRBJ1-1	NA	TGTGCCAGCAGCTTAAAGAGGGAGACTGAAGCTTTCTTT	CASSLKRETEAFF
NA	TRBV5-1	TRBJ2-3	NA	TGCGCCAGCAGTGACGGGCCGAGCACAGATACGCAGTATTTT	CASSDGPSTDTQYF
many	TRBV20-1	TRBJ2-7	NA	TGCAGTGCTAGAGGAGGGGACTACGAGCAGTACTTC	CSARGGDYEQYF
few	TRBV25-1	TRBJ2-7	TRBD1	TGTGCCAGCAGTAAGCGGACAGGGATCTACGAGCAGTACTTC	CASSKRTGIYEQYF
NA	TRBV6-6	TRBJ1-5	TRBD1	TGTGCCAGCAGTTACCCGGGACAGGCCGATGGGCAGCCCCAGCATTTT	CASSYPGQADGQPQHF
few	TRBV29-1	TRBJ2-6	NA	TGCAGCGTTCTTGGGGGAAATGGGGCCAACGTCCTGACTTTC	CSVLGGNGANVLTF
NA	TRBV5-4	TRBJ2-2	NA	TGTGCCAGCAGCTTGCAGCCGAGCGGCTCCACGAACACCGGGGAGCTGTTTTTT	CASSLQPSGSTNTGELFF
NA	TRBV28	TRBJ2-7	NA	TGTGCCAGCGGTTTAGGCGGCCAGGGTTACGAGCAGTACTTC	CASGLGGQGYEQYF
NA	TRBV7-2	TRBJ2-5	TRBD2	TGTGCCAGCAGCCCTAGCGGGAGGAAAGAGACCCAGTACTTC	CASSPSGRKETQYF
NA	TRBV20-1	TRBJ1-2	NA	TGCAGTGCTAGGAAGACCCGAGGGGCGGGGTCCGATGGCTACACCTTC	CSARKTRGAGSDGYTF
many	TRBV20-1	TRBJ2-4	TRBD1	TGCAGTGCTGGTAGAAACAGGGGGCTGGGCAAAAACATTCAGTACTTC	CSAGRNRGLGKNIQYF
few	TRBV15	TRBJ1-3	NA	TGTGCCACCAGCAGAGATAACTCTGGAAACACCATATATTTT	CATSRDNSGNTIYF
many	TRBV20-1	TRBJ2-7	NA	TGCAGTGCTAGAGAACAGGGAAATCGCGAGCAGTACTTC	CSAREQGNREQYF
many	TRBV6-2/TRBV6-3	TRBJ1-5	TRBD1	TGTGCCAGCAGTTACAGACAGGGGCGAAATAGCAATCAGCCCCAGCATTTT	CASSYRQGRNSNQPQHF
NA	TRBV20-1	TRBJ2-1	NA	TGCAGTGCTAGAGATTTTGGAAGGCAGGGCGATGAGCAGTTCTTC	CSARDFGRQGDEQFF
many	TRBV6-2/TRBV6-3	TRBJ2-1	TRBD2	TGTGCCAGCAATCCAGGACTAGCGGGGGCCGATGAGCAGTTCTTC	CASNPGLAGADEQFF
few	TRBV29-1	TRBJ2-5	NA	TGCAGCGTTTTGGGCCAGGGGCAACAGACCCAGTACTTC	CSVLGQGQQTQYF
NA	TRBV5-6	TRBJ2-7	TRBD1	TGTGCCAGCAGCCCGGACAGGGCACCCTACGAGCAGTACTTC	CASSPDRAPYEQYF
many	TRBV6-4	TRBJ2-7	TRBD1	TGTGCCAGCAGTAGAGAGCCGGGACAGGGTTACGAGCAGTACTTC	CASSREPGQGYEQYF
many	TRBV27	TRBJ2-5	TRBD1	TGTGCCAGCAGTTTACTTCGGACAGGGGAGGTAGTGACCCAGTACTTC	CASSLLRTGEVVTQYF
NA	TRBV7-2	TRBJ2-7	TRBD2	TGTGCCAGCAGCTTAGCCGGGGGGGCATCCTACGAGCAGTACTTC	CASSLAGGASYEQYF
many	TRBV29-1	TRBJ2-1	TRBD1	TGCAGCGTTGAAGGACAGGGAACGAGGGAGCAGTTCTTC	CSVEGQGTREQFF
many	TRBV9	TRBJ2-1	TRBD2	TGTGCCAGCAGCGCGCGATCTAGCGGGGCCGAACAGTTCTTC	CASSARSSGAEQFF
NA	TRBV12-3/TRBV12-4	TRBJ1-4	NA	TGTGCCAGCAGTTTTAGGTCCGGGGTTAAGGGGGAAAAACTGTTTTTT	CASSFRSGVKGEKLFF
many	TRBV7-8	TRBJ2-3	TRBD2	TGTGCCAGCCGAGTCTCACTAGCGGTACATACGCAGTATTTT	CASRVSLAVHTQYF
many	TRBV10-3	TRBJ1-1	NA	TGTGCCATCAGGAATACCCGGGATGGTGAAGCTTTCTTT	CAIRNTRDGEAFF
many	TRBV6-2/TRBV6-3	TRBJ2-6	NA	TGTGCCAGCCGAGGTCCCTCTGGGGCCAACGTCCTGACTTTC	CASRGPSGANVLTF
few	TRBV3-1	TRBJ2-7	NA	TGTGCCAGCAGCCATCGTGGCACCTACGAGCAGTACTTC	CASSHRGTYEQYF
few	TRBV7-2	TRBJ1-6	TRBD1	TGTGCCAGCAGCTTAGCGCCAGGGGGGAATTCACCCCTCCACTTT	CASSLAPGGNSPLHF
NA	TRBV9	TRBJ2-2	NA	TGTGCCAGCAGCGTAGTCGCGCGGGGCCCCTCCGGCACCGGGGAGCTGTTTTTT	CASSVVARGPSGTGELFF
NA	TRBV6-1	TRBJ2-1	NA	NA	CASILGQGIGNEQFF
once	TRBV4-2	TRBJ1-1	NA	TGTGCCAGCGGGAGAACGTTTAACACTGAAGCTTTCTTT	CASGRTFNTEAFF
few	TRBV11-2	TRBJ2-2	NA	TGTGCCAGCAGCCCGGGACATTTTAACACCGGGGAGCTGTTTTTT	CASSPGHFNTGELFF
many	TRBV7-9	TRBJ1-2	NA	TGTGCCAGCAGCCCTACTGCGCGGTTGCGAGGAGGCTACACCTTC	CASSPTARLRGGYTF
many	TRBV3-1	TRBJ1-2	TRBD1	TGTGCCAGCAGCAAAGGACAGGGGTATGGCTACACCTTC	CASSKGQGYGYTF
many	TRBV7-2	TRBJ1-2	TRBD1	TGTGCCAGCAGCTTAGGGCCAGGGGGCTATGGCTACACCTTC	CASSLGPGGYGYTF
NA	TRBV6-6	TRBJ1-1	TRBD1	TGTGCCAGCAGTTCATCACAGGGGTCGAACACTGAAGCTTTCTTT	CASSSSQGSNTEAFF
NA	TRBV30	TRBJ2-3	TRBD1	TGTGCCTGGAGCGGTACAGGGGGCACAGATACGCAGTATTTT	CAWSGTGGTDTQYF
NA	TRBV7-6	TRBJ2-7	TRBD2	TGTGCCGGCAGCTTAGGGCGGGGGGTCTGGGAGGAGCAGTACTTC	CAGSLGRGVWEEQYF
many	TRBV7-6	TRBJ2-1	NA	TGTGCCAGCAGGGACCCCGGGTTCGCGGGCTACAATGAGCAGTTCTTC	CASRDPGFAGYNEQFF